This entry describes one TCR beta chain. These data originate in a study of T cell changes during pregnancy in multiple sclerosis. The CDR3 loop spans 16 amino acids. The germline gives CDR1 SGHAT, CDR2 FQNNGV. V trimming: 0 bases; J trimming: 8 bases; junction bases outside the gene matches: 8. The method was immunoSEQ multiplex PCR; TCRdb's version includes in-frame clones alone and lacks a portion of them. The sample holds about 52,000 clones, over 80% seen once. The clonotype was recovered from a female donor with multiple sclerosis, enrolled in a pregnancy study. V gene TRBV11-2 combines with J gene TRBJ2-1, with 9 bases that match TRBD2. Here the sequenced sample was CD4+ T cells from peripheral blood mononuclear cells, taken in the third trimester of pregnancy. In nucleotides, the CDR3 is TGTGCCAGCAGCTTAGAGTCCAGCGGGGGGAACTATGAGCAGTTCTTC. Translating gives CASSLESSGGNYEQFF.